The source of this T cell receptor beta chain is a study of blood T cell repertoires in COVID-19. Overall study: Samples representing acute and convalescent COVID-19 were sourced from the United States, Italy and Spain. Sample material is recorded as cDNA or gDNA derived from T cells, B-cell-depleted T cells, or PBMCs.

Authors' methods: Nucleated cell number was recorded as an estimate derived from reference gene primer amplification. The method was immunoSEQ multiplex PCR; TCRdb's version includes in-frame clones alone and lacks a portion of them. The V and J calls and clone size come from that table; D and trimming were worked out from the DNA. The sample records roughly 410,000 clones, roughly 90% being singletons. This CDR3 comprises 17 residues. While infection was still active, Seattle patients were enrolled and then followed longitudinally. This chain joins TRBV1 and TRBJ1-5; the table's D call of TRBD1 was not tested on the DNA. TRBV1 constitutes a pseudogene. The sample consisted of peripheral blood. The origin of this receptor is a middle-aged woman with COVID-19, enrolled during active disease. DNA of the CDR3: TGCACCAGCAGCCAAGAAGGGCCGGACAGGGGATATCAGCCCCAGCATTTT. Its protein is CTSSQEGPDRGYQPQHF.